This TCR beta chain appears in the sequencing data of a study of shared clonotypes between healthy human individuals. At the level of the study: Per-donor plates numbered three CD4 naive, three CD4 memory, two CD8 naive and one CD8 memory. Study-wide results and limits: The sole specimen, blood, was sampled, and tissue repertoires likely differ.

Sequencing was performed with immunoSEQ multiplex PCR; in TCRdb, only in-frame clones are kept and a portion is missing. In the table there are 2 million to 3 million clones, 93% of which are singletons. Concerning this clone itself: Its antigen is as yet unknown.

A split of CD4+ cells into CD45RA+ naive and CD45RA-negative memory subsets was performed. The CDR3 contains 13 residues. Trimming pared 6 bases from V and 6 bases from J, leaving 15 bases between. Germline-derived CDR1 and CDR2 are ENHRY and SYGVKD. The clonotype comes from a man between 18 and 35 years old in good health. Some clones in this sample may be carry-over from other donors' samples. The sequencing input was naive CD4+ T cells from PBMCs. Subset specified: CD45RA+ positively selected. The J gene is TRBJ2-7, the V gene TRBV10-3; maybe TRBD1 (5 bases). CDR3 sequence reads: CAIREATGPEQYF. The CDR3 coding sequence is TGTGCCATCAGGGAAGCAACAGGACCCGAGCAGTACTTC.